The present T cell receptor (beta chain) was sequenced within a study of T cells in Graves' hyperthyroidism and ophthalmopathy. Study at large: Upon initial diagnosis and before any treatment, peripheral blood was collected.

Whole-study results and caveats: Also found in blood were most expanded thyroid clonotypes above 0.001.

Patients with ophthalmopathy all had a Clinical Activity Score of at least 3, a NOSPECS grade of at least 4 and duration under 3 months. From less than 13 ml of fresh peripheral blood, PBMCs were isolated. On this clonotype: Antigen unknown.

The TCR beta CDR3 regions underwent amplification using RNA transcripts as the source. RT-PCR in the first round (using the HTBI primer set) targeted the TCR CDR3. MiXCR was run by TCRdb on the multiplex PCR reads, yielding one entry per CDR3 protein. The sample lists approximately 490,000 distinct CDR3 sequences, roughly 22% seen once, with about 53% in the top ten. The sequencing sample was made of blood. The receptor was derived from a woman aged 70-85 years with Graves' ophthalmopathy.

DNA for the CDR3: TGCGCCAGCAGCTCACTAGGACAGGGGGGAGAAAAACTGTTTTTT. This encodes CASSSLGQGGEKLFF. This chain uses TRBV5-1 with TRBJ1-4; 10 bases align to TRBD1. Losses at the gene ends were 3 bases for V and 8 bases for J; bases not matched to a gene: 7. The CDR3 is 15 residues long. In germline, CDR1 is SGHRS, CDR2 YFSETQ.